One sample yielded the 9 T cell receptor beta chains listed below, sequenced in a study of blood T cell repertoires in COVID-19. The method was immunoSEQ multiplex PCR; TCRdb's version includes in-frame clones alone and lacks a portion of them. This sample has more than 95,000 clones, with about 88% found just once. The sequencing sample was made of peripheral blood. Source of these receptors: a woman older than 75 with acute or convalescent COVID-19.

This rearrangement joins TRBV3-1 (or the pseudogene TRBV3-2) to TRBJ1-1; a weak D match, TRBD1 (6 bases). V was pared by 2 bases and J by 3 bases, with 16 bases between. Looked up from germline, CDR1 is LGHDT and CDR2 is YNNKEL (reference sequence). CDR3 length equals 16 residues. The DNA of the CDR3 is TGTGCCAGCAGCCAAAATTTTAACAGGGAAGACACTGAAGCTTTCTTT. Translating it yields CASSQNFNREDTEAFF.

The chain couples TRBV10-1 to TRBJ2-5; a weak D match, TRBD1 (6 bases). Trimming took 6 bases from V and 1 from J, leaving 15 bases between them. The length of the CDR3 is 15 residues. In germline, CDR1 is WNHNN, CDR2 SYGVQD (reference sequence). The CDR3 spells CASRGEQGPQETQYF. The CDR3 DNA is TGCGCCAGCAGGGGGGAACAGGGACCCCAAGAGACCCAGTACTTC.

The chain uses TRBV7-9 and TRBJ1-4; TRBD1 matches at 10 bases. The J segment lost 5 bases and the V segment lost 0 bases, leaving 3 bases of the junction unmatched. Germline V lookup: CDR1 SEHNR, CDR2 FQNEAQ (reference sequence). The CDR3 covers 16 residues. CDR3 coding DNA: TGTGCCAGCAGCTTAGCGCTGGGACAGGGGAATGAAAAACTGTTTTTT. Its translation: CASSLALGQGNEKLFF.

This chain uses TRBV28 with TRBJ1-1; 8 bases line up with TRBD1. Germline-derived CDR1 and CDR2 are MDHEN and SYDVKM. V gave up 6 bases and J gave up 5 bases; unmatched junction bases: 11. The CDR3 runs to 15 residues. Written as DNA, the CDR3 is TGTGCCAGCAGATCGGAGGGGCGGACAGGGACTGAAGCTTTCTTT. It yields the protein CASRSEGRTGTEAFF.

This clone was observed a handful of times. CDR3 sequence reads: CASSLWGQGEKLFF. DNA of the CDR3: TGTGCCAGCAGCTTGTGGGGGCAGGGTGAAAAACTGTTTTTT. The chain recombines TRBV5-6 with TRBJ1-4, with D perhaps matching TRBD1 (6 bases). The germline V gene encodes CDR1 SGHDT and CDR2 YYEEEE. The CDR3 consists of 14 residues. V was pared by 1 base and J by 7 bases, with 11 bases between.

Only a few counts were recorded for this clone. This chain connects TRBV3-1 (or the pseudogene TRBV3-2) to TRBJ1-6; D is undetermined. The germline V gene has CDR1 LGHDT and CDR2 YNNKEL (reference sequence). The CDR3 spans 15 residues. V dropped 5 bases and J dropped 6 bases, with 14 bases sitting between them. CDR3 protein: CASSEGGTGNSPLHF. CDR3 DNA: TGTGCCAGCAGCGAAGGCGGAACGGGTAATTCACCCCTCCACTTT.

Only one count was recorded for this clone. The chain is built from TRBV6-5 and TRBJ1-2, with TRBD1 as a possible D gene (6 bases). V was shortened by 7 bases and J by 5 bases, with 17 bases between the two germline ends. The V gene's germline CDR1 is MNHEY and CDR2 SVGAGI. The CDR3 is 14 residues long. In nucleotides, the CDR3 is TGTGCCAGCACTAGGACAGATCTCACGTATGGCTACACCTTC. Its translation: CASTRTDLTYGYTF.

The chain couples TRBV6-2 or TRBV6-3 to TRBJ1-4; possible D gene TRBD1, 5 bases. The CDR3 is 14 residues long. Germline assignment: CDR1 MNHEY and CDR2 SVGEGT. V was pared by 2 bases and J by 7 bases, with 11 bases between. The CDR3 is CASSYGGASEKLFF. The CDR3 DNA reads TGTGCCAGCAGTTACGGAGGGGCCAGTGAAAAACTGTTTTTT.

The J gene is TRBJ2-2, the V gene TRBV6-5, with 8 bases matching TRBD1. After removal of 2 bases from V and 1 base from J, the junction contained 3 bases not matched to a gene. Germline lookup yields CDR1 MNHEY and CDR2 SVGAGI. CDR3 size: 16 residues. DNA of the CDR3: TGTGCCAGCAGTTACATCGGACAGGGGAACACCGGGGAGCTGTTTTTT. Translation: CASSYIGQGNTGELFF.